Below, one TCR beta chain is given with its context. Its antigen is not identified. This sample stems from a study of cytomegalovirus exposure and HLA in healthy donors. Study-wide context: The Caucasian-associated ancestry cluster contained about 80% of the 398 genotyped donors.

Overall study findings and caveats: V segments that were indistinguishable, TRBV6-2 and TRBV6-3 among them, were omitted from analysis. Reports indicate that TCR beta sequences accurately predicted the HLA-A and HLA-B alleles of most subjects. Highest at DRB1 and lowest at HLA-C, TCR association rates differed among HLA loci in a later analysis.

This PCR relied on a set of 60 Vbeta primers and 13 Jbeta primers. Profiled with immunoSEQ multiplex PCR; TCRdb holds only in-frame clones, not every one. This table has about 170,000 clones, under 90% appearing once. The CDR3 covers 15 residues. Germline V CDR1 and CDR2: MGHDK, SYGVNS. Germline trimming cut 5 bases from V and 1 base from J; bases unmatched to any gene: 8. The chain couples TRBV25-1 to TRBJ2-7, with 7 bases fitting TRBD1. This receptor was taken from a male donor in good health and CMV-seronegative. Sequences were obtained from PBMCs. In DNA, the CDR3 is TGTGCCAGCAGTACGTGGGACAGCGGATCCTACGAGCAGTACTTC. Translation gives CASSTWDSGSYEQYF.